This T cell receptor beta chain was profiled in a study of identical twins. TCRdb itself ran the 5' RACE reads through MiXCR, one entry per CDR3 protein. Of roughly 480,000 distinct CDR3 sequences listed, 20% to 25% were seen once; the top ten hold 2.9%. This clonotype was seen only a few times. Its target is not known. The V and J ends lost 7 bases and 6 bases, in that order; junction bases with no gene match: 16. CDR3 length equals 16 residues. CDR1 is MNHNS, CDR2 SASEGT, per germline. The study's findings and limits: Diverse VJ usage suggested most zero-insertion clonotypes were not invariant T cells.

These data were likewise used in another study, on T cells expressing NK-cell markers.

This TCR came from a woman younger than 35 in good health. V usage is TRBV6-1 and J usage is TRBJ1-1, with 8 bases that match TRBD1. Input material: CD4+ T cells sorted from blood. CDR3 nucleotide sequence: TGTGCCAGCATCCTAAGACAGGGGCCGACTAGGGCTGAAGCTTTCTTT. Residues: CASILRQGPTRAEAFF.